These 5 T cell receptor beta chains came from one sample sequenced in a study of blood T cell repertoires in COVID-19. The table came from immunoSEQ multiplex PCR; TCRdb's copy has only in-frame clones and leaves some out. There are roughly 90,000 clones in the sample; over 80% occur only once, and 2% to 2.5% lies in the top ten. Sequenced: peripheral blood. The receptors shown here come from a woman aged 70-85 years with acute or convalescent COVID-19.

This chain links TRBV6-4 with TRBJ1-2; perhaps TRBD1 as D (6 bases). The V end was cut by 5 bases, the J end by 4 bases, with 23 bases between. The V gene's germline CDR1 is MRHNA and CDR2 SNTAGT. The CDR3 spans 17 residues. CDR3 in amino acids: CASSRQYQGSDFYGYTF. The CDR3 region has the DNA TGTGCCAGCAGTCGCCAATATCAGGGGTCTGACTTCTATGGCTACACCTTC.

The CDR3 reads CASSALTANEQFF. The CDR3 bases are TGTGCCAGCAGCGCATTGACTGCCAATGAGCAGTTCTTC. This chain connects TRBV7-2 to TRBJ2-1, with no clear D. This CDR3 has 13 amino acids. CDR1 is SGHTA, CDR2 FQGNSA, per germline. The V end lost 5 bases, the J end lost 6 bases, and 11 bases lay between the germline ends.

The V gene is TRBV30, the J gene TRBJ2-7; the D is unclear. This CDR3 comprises 15 residues. V lost 3 bases and J lost 2, with 17 bases in between. CDR1 GTSNPN and CDR2 SVGIG come from the germline V gene (reference sequence). The CDR3 is CAWSYGPSSPYEQYF. In DNA form, the CDR3 reads TGTGCCTGGAGCTACGGTCCATCGTCACCCTACGAGCAGTACTTC.

This clone was detected once. V is TRBV5-5 and J is TRBJ2-2, with a weak D call TRBD1 (7 bases). With 2 bases removed from V and 1 base from J, the gap between germline ends came to 12 bases. The length of the CDR3 is 16 residues. Germline V CDR1 and CDR2: SGHKS, YYEKEE (reference sequence). In DNA form, the CDR3 reads TGTGCCAGCAGCTTTGGGCAGGGGGGGAACACCGGGGAGCTGTTTTTT. Its translation: CASSFGQGGNTGELFF.

V and J are TRBV13 and TRBJ2-3, with 12 bases fitting TRBD1. There are 15 residues in the CDR3. CDR1 and CDR2 (germline): PRHDT, FYEKMQ (reference sequence). V lost 5 bases, J lost 4 bases, and 4 bases stayed unmatched. The CDR3 DNA reads TGTGCCAGCAGCCTCGGGACAGGGGGCGCAGATACGCAGTATTTT. As protein: CASSLGTGGADTQYF.